One T cell receptor (beta chain) is described in this entry. There is no known antigen for this receptor. No base-level quality is on record; no much larger clone is a single base apart. The source of the sample is a study of shared clonotypes between healthy human individuals (dated by TCRdb to 2020 to 2021). Regarding the research as a whole: Three men and a couple of women, aged 18 to 49 years, made up the cohort. Per donor, three plates each were used for CD4 naive and CD4 memory, two for CD8 naive, and one for CD8 memory. Blood TCR repertoires of a handful of healthy adults were deeply sequenced to estimate repertoire size and the extent of clonotype sharing between individuals. Leukapheresis yielded between about 0.85 and 9.5 billion PBMCs per donor. Different laboratories and diverse techniques were used to prepare libraries and sequence TCR repertoires, to increase sequencing depth and limit assay-specific biases.

What the work shows at the level of the full study, not this receptor alone: Only blood was sampled, and tissue TCR repertoires likely differ from those in blood. Based on pairwise subsampling, the degree of clonotype sharing among donors was expected to be affected by sequencing depth. The genetic and exposure-history diversity represented was limited by the small number of donors. Incomplete sequencing was indicated by rarefaction of sorted-subset datasets, despite the large sequencing depth. When a few donors were compared, the shared fraction of clonotypes was roughly 5% for naive CD4, roughly 3.4% for naive CD8, more than 2% for memory CD4, and 0.4% for memory CD8. Compared with non-shared clonotypes, clonotypes shared by all four sorted-subset donors had higher generation probabilities. Estimated clonotype richness was generally larger for naive than for memory subsets.

The CDR1 and CDR2 encoded by the germline V gene are LGHNA and YNFKEQ. V has 1 base trimmed and J has 0 bases trimmed; junction bases matching no gene number 6. Measured from the cysteine to the phenylalanine, the CDR3 is 17 residues long. Just CDR3 DNA is preserved here, 51 bases in frame from base 1. Donors were healthy HIV-negative adults with no recently reported acute infections or vaccinations. Every donor was a Caucasian adult living in Nashville, Tennessee, USA. CD4+ T cells were enriched through magnetic negative selection, after which naive cells were positively selected on CD45RA and the remaining negative fraction served as the memory subset. After blood collection by leukapheresis, PBMCs were isolated using Ficoll-Histopaque density gradient centrifugation and then cryopreserved in the vapor phase of liquid nitrogen. Purity and quantity of every magnetically sorted T cell population were checked by analytical flow cytometry. Genomic DNA was isolated from every sorted fraction and measured by UV absorbance on a Nanodrop 2000c.

Using the deep immunoSEQ assay, TCR CDR3 regions were amplified from genomic DNA by multiplex PCR. Extracted genomic DNA from each cell subset was spread evenly across all wells of several immunoSEQ 96-well plates, with each plate serving as a replicate. For sorted subsets, each replicate PCR was loaded with 200 ng genomic DNA, equivalent to about 30,000 T cell genomes. Purified libraries were quantified with a Qubit 3.0 fluorometer, sized on a Bioanalyzer 2100, and re-quantified with the KAPA Library Quantification kit. A separate single-read 150-cycle Illumina NextSeq 550 flow cell was used to sequence each immunoSEQ 96-well plate. As for how the authors treated the data: The immunoSEQ output contained only junctional sequences without quality scores, so filtering could not match that applied to full-length reads. Sequences were annotated with PyIR, a Python wrapper for IgBLAST v1.9, and V/J genes and CDR3 were assigned using IMGT germline references. Any read was removed if the V/J assignment was weak (E-value above 1e-6), the CDR3 was missing, or the read contained stop codons, out-of-frame junctions, or ambiguous translated residues. V3J clonotypes were defined by identical inferred V gene, J gene, and CDR3 amino acid sequence. Percentage overlap between repertoires was computed as shared unique clonotypes divided by the size of the smaller repertoire. RTK rarefaction, the Chao1 estimator, and Recon v2.1 estimates of unobserved clonotypes were used to assess repertoire richness. For all TCRbeta clonotypes obtained by the gDNA method from four donors, generation probabilities were computed with OLGA. In TCRdb, the immuneACCESS table is reduced to in-frame sequences with V and J assigned. These tables do not hold every clone; where another copy was compared, an unresolved V gene accounts for under half, and the others remain unexplained. V and J calls and clone size are given by that table; D and trimming were obtained from the DNA. This sample gives over a million clones in total; roughly 80% of them show up just once. The ten largest clones capture roughly 1.4% of the sample.

This clonotype was obtained from a man younger than 35 in good health. The sequence links TRBV4-2 to TRBJ1-2, and TRBD1 aligns with 9 junction nucleotides. The sample comprised memory CD4+ T cells sorted from blood. The cell subset or site label here, explained by the study, means: CD45RA-negative fraction. The CDR3 loop reads CASSQVGTGPANYGYTF. In nucleotide form, the sequence is TGTGCCAGCAGCCAAGTGGGGACAGGGCCAGCTAACTATGGCTACACCTTC.